Listed here is a single T cell receptor (beta chain). Per the authors' pipeline: It was from reference gene primer amplification that nucleated cell counts were estimated. Profiled with immunoSEQ multiplex PCR; TCRdb holds only in-frame clones, not every one. V, J and clone size reflect that table, while D and trimming were determined from the DNA. The table lists approximately 170,000 clones, around 85% of them singletons. The sample is drawn from a study of blood T cell repertoires in COVID-19. The wider study: COVID-19 samples from acute and convalescent phases originated in the United States, Italy and Spain. Sources were T cells, B-cell-depleted T cells, or PBMCs; the material itself was cDNA or gDNA.

The Seattle site enrolled patients during active infection and followed them longitudinally. Germline lookup yields CDR1 SEHNR and CDR2 FQNEAQ (reference sequence). Trimming shortened V by 3 bases and J by 6 bases, and 12 bases separated the two germline ends. The CDR3 loop spans 14 amino acids. The sample comprised peripheral blood. This clonotype was obtained from an elderly man with COVID-19, enrolled during active disease. J is TRBJ2-1 and V is TRBV7-9; D remains ambiguous. This chain's CDR3 is CASSLAVASNEQFF. CDR3 coding DNA: TGTGCCAGCAGCTTGGCCGTGGCTAGCAATGAGCAGTTCTTC.